The rows below give T cell receptor beta chains drawn from one sample of a study of Graves' ophthalmopathy and Graves' hyperthyroidism. TCRdb reprocessed the multiplex PCR reads with MiXCR, giving one entry per CDR3 protein. The table shows approximately 380,000 distinct CDR3 sequences, with 20% to 25% occurring only once. Sequencing used peripheral blood. The receptors come from a woman between 18 and 30 years old with stable Graves' hyperthyroidism. Both conserved end residues are part of each CDR3. A D gene is named only where the DNA matches it firmly. The listing skips clone size in some rows; elsewhere it reads once, few, many or a size class.

CDR3aa	CDR3nt	d_gene	len	j_gene	v_gene	abundance
CAISESIQMDEQYF	TGTGCCATCAGTGAGTCGATCCAGATGGACGAGCAGTACTTC	.	14	TRBJ2-7	TRBV10-3	many
CASSLEGPGYGYTF	TGCGCCAGCAGCTTGGAGGGGCCAGGCTATGGCTACACCTTC	.	14	TRBJ1-2	TRBV5-1	many
CATSRDLAGWYEQYF	TGTGCCACCAGCAGAGATTTAGCGGGCTGGTACGAGCAGTACTTC	TRBD2	15	TRBJ2-7	TRBV15	many
CASSNTGMNTGELFF	TGTGCCAGCAGTAATACAGGGATGAACACCGGGGAGCTGTTTTTT	.	15	TRBJ2-2	TRBV6-1	many
CASTPWGGSETQYF	TGTGCCAGCACCCCTTGGGGTGGTAGTGAGACCCAGTACTTC	.	14	TRBJ2-5	TRBV28	few
CSVVGALYGYTF	TGCAGCGTTGTTGGGGCTCTCTATGGCTACACCTTC	.	12	TRBJ1-2	TRBV29-1	.
CSVEGLPGTIGETQYF	TGCAGCGTTGAAGGCCTTCCCGGGACAATAGGAGAGACCCAGTACTTC	.	16	TRBJ2-5	TRBV29-1	many
CSAREREGLGYEQYF	TGCAGTGCTAGAGAGCGGGAGGGCCTAGGATACGAGCAGTACTTC	TRBD2	15	TRBJ2-7	TRBV20-1	many
CAVFGGIETNYGYTF	TGTGCCGTGTTTGGGGGGATTGAGACTAACTATGGCTACACCTTC	.	15	TRBJ1-2	TRBV10-3	many
CASSQLVGGGYGYTF	TGCGCCAGCAGCCAATTAGTAGGGGGCGGCTATGGCTACACCTTC	TRBD1	15	TRBJ1-2	TRBV4-3	.
CASSPRKGDTEAFF	TGTGCCAGCTCACCACGGAAGGGTGACACTGAAGCTTTCTTT	.	14	TRBJ1-1	TRBV18	once
CASTRGRGEAEEQYF	TGTGCCAGCACCCGGGGGCGGGGAGAAGCGGAAGAGCAGTACTTC	.	15	TRBJ2-7	TRBV12-3/TRBV12-4	many
CASSLTAGDSPLHF	TGTGCCAGCAGCTTAACGGCCGGTGATTCACCCCTCCACTTT	.	14	TRBJ1-6	TRBV5-5	.
CASSSYQASYEQYF	TGTGCCAGCAGTTCATACCAGGCCTCCTACGAGCAGTACTTC	.	14	TRBJ2-7	TRBV6-5	few
CASSSGIFYEQYF	TGTGCCAGCAGTAGCGGGATCTTCTACGAGCAGTACTTC	TRBD2	13	TRBJ2-7	TRBV6-5	many
CASRSTGLYGYTF	TGTGCCAGCAGATCGACAGGGCTCTATGGCTACACCTTC	TRBD1	13	TRBJ1-2	TRBV12-3/TRBV12-4	.
CASSGQGTGNTIYF	TGTGCCAGCAGCGGACAGGGGACTGGAAACACCATATATTTT	TRBD1	14	TRBJ1-3	TRBV2	many
CASSFFGLASETQYF	TGTGCCAGCAGCTTTTTTGGACTAGCATCAGAGACCCAGTACTTC	TRBD2	15	TRBJ2-5	TRBV11-2	.
CASSHLYAGEIEAFF	TGTGCCAGCAGCCACCTCTATGCAGGGGAAATTGAAGCTTTCTTT	.	15	TRBJ1-1	TRBV7-6	many
CASSGGQGRSTEAFF	TGTGCCAGCAGCGGGGGACAGGGACGGAGCACTGAAGCTTTCTTT	TRBD1	15	TRBJ1-1	TRBV5-4	.
CAISESTSGRQETQYF	TGTGCCATCAGTGAGTCGACTAGCGGGAGGCAAGAGACCCAGTACTTC	TRBD2	16	TRBJ2-5	TRBV10-3	many